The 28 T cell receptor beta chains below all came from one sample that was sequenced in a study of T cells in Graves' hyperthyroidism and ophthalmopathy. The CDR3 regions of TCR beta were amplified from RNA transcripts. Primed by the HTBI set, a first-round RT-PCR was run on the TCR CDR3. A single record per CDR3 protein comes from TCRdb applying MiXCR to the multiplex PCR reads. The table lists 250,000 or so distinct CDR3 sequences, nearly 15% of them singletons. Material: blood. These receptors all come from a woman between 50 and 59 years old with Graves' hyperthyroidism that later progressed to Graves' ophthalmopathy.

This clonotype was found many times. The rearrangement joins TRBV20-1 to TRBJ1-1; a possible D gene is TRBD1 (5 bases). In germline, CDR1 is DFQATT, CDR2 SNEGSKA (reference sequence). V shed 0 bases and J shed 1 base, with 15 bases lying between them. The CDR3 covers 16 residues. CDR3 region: CSARDRKGLTNTEAFF. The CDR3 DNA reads TGCAGTGCTAGAGATCGTAAGGGGCTAACGAACACTGAAGCTTTCTTT.

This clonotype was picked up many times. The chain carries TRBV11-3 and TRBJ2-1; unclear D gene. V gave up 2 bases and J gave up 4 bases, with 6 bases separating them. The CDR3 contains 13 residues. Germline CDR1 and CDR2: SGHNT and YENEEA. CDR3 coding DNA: TGTGCCAGCAGCTTAAATAAATACAATGAGCAGTTCTTC. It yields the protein CASSLNKYNEQFF.

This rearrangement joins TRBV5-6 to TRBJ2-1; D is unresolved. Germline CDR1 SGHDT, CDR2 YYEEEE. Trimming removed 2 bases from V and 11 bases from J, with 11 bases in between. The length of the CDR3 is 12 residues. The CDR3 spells CASSFTEKQQFF. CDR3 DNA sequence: TGTGCCAGCAGCTTCACAGAGAAGCAGCAGTTCTTC.

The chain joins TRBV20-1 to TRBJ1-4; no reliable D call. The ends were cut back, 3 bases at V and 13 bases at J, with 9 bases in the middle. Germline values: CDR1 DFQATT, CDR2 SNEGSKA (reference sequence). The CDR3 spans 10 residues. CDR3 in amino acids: CSARESGLFF. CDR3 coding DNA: TGCAGTGCTAGGGAGAGCGGACTGTTTTTT.

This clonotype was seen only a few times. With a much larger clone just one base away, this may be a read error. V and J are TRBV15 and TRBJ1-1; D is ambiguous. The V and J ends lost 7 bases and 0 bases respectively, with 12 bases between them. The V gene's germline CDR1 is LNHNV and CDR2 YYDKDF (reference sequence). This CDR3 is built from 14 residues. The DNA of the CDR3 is TGTGCCACCAACGCGCGGAACGTGAACACTGAAGCTTTCTTT. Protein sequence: CATNARNVNTEAFF.

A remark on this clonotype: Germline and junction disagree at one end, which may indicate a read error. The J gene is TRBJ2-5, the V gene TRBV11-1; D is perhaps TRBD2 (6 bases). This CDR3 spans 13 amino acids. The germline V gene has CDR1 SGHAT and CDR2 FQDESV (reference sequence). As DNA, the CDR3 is TGTGCCAGCAGCTTAGGGTTGCGGGACCGACTGCACTTC. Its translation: CASSLGLRDRLHF.

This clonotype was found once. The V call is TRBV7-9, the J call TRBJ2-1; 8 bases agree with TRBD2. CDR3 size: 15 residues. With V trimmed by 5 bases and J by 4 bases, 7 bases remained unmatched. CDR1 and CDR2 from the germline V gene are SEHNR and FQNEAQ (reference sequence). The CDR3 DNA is TGTGCCAGCAGCATAACTAGCGGCAATTACAATGAGCAGTTCTTC. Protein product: CASSITSGNYNEQFF.

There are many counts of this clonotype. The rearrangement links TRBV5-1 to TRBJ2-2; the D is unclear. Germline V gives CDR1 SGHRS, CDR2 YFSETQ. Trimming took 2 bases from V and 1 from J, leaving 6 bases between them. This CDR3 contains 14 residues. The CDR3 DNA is TGCGCCAGCAGCTTCAGACAGAACACCGGGGAGCTGTTTTTT. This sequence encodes CASSFRQNTGELFF.

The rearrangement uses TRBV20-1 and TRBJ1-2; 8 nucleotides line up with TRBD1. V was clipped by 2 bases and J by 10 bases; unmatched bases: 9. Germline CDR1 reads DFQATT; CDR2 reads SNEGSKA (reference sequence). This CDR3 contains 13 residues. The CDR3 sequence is CSARTDRGGLYTF. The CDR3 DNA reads TGCAGTGCTAGAACTGACAGGGGAGGACTCTACACCTTC.

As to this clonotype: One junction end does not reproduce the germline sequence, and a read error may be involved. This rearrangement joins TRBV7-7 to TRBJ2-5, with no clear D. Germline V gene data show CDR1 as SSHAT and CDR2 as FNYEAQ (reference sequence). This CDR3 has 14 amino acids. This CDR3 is CASSRRGSQETQYF. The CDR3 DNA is TGTGCTAGCAGCCGTAGAGGCAGTCAAGAGACCCAGTACTTC.

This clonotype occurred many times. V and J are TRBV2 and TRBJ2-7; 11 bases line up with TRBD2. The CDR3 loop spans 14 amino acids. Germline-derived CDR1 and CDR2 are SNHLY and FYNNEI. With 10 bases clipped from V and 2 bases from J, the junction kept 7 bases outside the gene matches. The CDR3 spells CATSPGLAAYEQYF. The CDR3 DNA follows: TGTGCCACCTCACCGGGACTAGCGGCCTACGAGCAGTACTTC.

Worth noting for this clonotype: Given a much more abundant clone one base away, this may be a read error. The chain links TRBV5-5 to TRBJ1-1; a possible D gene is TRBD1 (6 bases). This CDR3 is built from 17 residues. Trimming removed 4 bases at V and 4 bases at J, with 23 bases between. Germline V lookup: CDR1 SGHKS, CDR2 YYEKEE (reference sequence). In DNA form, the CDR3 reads TGTGCCAGCAGCCTACGACAAAGGGGTCAGGGGAGCACTGAAGCTTTCTTT. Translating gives CASSLRQRGQGSTEAFF.

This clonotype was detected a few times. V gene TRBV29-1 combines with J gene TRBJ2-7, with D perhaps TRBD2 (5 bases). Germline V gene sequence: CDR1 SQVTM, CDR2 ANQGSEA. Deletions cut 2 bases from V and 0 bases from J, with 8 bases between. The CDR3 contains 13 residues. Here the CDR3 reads CSVETRSSYEQYF. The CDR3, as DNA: TGCAGCGTTGAAACTAGAAGCTCCTACGAGCAGTACTTC.

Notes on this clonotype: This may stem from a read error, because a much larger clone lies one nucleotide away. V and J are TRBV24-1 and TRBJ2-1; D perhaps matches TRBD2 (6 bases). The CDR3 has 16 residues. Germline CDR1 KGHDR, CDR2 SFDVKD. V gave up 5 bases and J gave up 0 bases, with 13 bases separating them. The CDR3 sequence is CATSVRVGGSYNEQFF. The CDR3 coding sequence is TGTGCCACCAGTGTCCGGGTGGGGGGCTCCTACAATGAGCAGTTCTTC.

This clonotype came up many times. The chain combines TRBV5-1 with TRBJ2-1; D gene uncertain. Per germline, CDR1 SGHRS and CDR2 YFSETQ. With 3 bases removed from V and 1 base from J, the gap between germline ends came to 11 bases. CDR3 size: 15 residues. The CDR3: CASSSVGPSYNEQFF. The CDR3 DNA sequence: TGCGCCAGCAGCTCCGTCGGGCCTTCCTACAATGAGCAGTTCTTC.

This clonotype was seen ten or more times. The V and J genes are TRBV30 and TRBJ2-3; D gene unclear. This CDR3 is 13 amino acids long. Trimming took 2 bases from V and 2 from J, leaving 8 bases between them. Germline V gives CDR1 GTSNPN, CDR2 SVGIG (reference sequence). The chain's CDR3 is CAWSNGITDTQYF. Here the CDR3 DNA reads TGTGCCTGGAGTAACGGAATCACAGATACGCAGTATTTT.

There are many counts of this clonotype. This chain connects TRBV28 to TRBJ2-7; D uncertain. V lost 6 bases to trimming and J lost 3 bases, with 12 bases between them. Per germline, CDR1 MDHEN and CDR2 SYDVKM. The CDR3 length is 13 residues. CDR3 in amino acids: CASRSSGSYEQYF. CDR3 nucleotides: TGTGCCAGCAGGAGTTCGGGCAGCTACGAGCAGTACTTC.

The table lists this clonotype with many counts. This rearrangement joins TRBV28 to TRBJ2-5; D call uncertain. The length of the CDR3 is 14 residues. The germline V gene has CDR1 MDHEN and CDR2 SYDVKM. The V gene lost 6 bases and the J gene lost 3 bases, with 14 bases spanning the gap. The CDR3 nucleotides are TGTGCCAGCAGGGGGAAAGGACGGGAAGAGACCCAGTACTTC. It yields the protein CASRGKGREETQYF. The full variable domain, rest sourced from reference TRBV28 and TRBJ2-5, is DVKVTQSSRYLVKRTGEKVFLECVQDMDHENMFWYRQDPGLGLRLIYFSYDVKMKEKGDIPEGYSVSREKKERFSLILESASTNQTSMYLCASRGKGREETQYFGPGTRLLVL.

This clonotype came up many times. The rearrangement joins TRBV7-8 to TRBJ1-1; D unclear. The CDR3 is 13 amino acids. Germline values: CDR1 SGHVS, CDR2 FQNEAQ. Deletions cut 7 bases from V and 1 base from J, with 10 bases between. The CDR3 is CASTLYTNTEAFF. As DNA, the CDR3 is TGTGCCAGCACGTTATACACGAACACTGAAGCTTTCTTT.

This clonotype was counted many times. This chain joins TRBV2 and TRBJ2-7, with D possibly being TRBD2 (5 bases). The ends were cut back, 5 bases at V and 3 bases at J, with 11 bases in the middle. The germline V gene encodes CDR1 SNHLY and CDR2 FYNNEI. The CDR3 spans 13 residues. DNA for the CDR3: TGTGCCAGCAGTCCGGACGGAGGCTACGAGCAGTACTTC. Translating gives CASSPDGGYEQYF. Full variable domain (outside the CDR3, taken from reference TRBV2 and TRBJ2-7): EPEVTQTPSHQVTQMGQEVILRCVPISNHLYFYWYRQILGQKVEFLVSFYNNEISEKSEIFDDQFSVERPDGSNFTLKIRSTKLEDSAMYFCASSPDGGYEQYFGPGTRLTVT.

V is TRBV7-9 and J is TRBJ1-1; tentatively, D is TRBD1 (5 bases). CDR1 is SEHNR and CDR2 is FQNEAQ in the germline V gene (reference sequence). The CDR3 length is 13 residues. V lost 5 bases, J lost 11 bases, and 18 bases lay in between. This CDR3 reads CASSPPAGREAFF. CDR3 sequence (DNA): TGTGCCAGCAGCCCCCCGGCCGGCAGGGAGGCTTTCTTT.

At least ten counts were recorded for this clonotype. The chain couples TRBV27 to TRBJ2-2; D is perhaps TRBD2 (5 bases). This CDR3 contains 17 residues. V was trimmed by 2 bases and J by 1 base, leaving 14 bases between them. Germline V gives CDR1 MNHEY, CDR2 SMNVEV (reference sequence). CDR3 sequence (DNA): TGTGCCAGCAGTTTAGGTGACCTCGCGGGGAACACCGGGGAGCTGTTTTTT. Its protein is CASSLGDLAGNTGELFF.

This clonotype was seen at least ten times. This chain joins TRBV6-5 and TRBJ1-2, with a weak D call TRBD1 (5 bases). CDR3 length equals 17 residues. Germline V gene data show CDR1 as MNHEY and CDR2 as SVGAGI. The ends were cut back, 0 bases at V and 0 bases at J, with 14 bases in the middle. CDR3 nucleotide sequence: TGTGCCAGCAGTTACTCCTTCAGGTTGGGGGCTAACTATGGCTACACCTTC. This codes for CASSYSFRLGANYGYTF.

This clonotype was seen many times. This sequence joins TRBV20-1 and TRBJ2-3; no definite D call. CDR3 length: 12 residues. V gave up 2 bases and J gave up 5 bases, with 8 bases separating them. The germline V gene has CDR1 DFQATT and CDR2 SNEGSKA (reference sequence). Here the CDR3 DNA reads TGCAGTGCTAGATGGAGTGGAGATACGCAGTATTTT. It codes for CSARWSGDTQYF.

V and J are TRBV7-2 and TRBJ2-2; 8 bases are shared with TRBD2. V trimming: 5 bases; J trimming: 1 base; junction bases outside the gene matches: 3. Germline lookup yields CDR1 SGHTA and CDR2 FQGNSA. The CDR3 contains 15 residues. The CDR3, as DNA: TGTGCCAGCAGCCTTAGCGGGATGAACACCGGGGAGCTGTTTTTT. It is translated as CASSLSGMNTGELFF.

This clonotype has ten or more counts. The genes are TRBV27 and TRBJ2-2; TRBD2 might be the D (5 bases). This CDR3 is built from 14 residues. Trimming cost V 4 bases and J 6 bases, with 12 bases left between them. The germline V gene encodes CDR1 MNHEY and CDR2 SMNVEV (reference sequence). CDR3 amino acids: CASSYGDVPGELFF. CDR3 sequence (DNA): TGTGCCAGCAGTTACGGGGATGTGCCCGGGGAGCTGTTTTTT.

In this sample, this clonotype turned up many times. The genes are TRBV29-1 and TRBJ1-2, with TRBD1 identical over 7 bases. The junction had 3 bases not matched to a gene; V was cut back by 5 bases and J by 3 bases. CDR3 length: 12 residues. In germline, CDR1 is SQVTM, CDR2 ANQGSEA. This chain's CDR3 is CSVRDRDYGYTF. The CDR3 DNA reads TGCAGCGTTCGTGACAGGGACTATGGCTACACCTTC.

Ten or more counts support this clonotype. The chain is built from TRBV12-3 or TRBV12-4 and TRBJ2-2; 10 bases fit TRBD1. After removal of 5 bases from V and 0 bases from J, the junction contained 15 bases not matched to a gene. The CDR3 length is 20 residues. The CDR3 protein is CASSPSLLGGTGANTGELFF. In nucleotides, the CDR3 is TGTGCCAGCAGTCCGTCTCTGTTGGGGGGGACAGGGGCGAACACCGGGGAGCTGTTTTTT.